Listed here are 23 T cell receptor beta chains from one sample, sequenced in a study of early T cells in non-severe SARS-CoV-2 infection. TCRdb re-analysed the 5' RACE reads in MiXCR, keeping a single row per CDR3 protein. The sample records over 50,000 distinct CDR3 sequences, roughly 7.8% being singletons. The sequencing here drew on whole blood, taken at baseline. Every receptor here comes from an adult who was a healthcare worker with PCR-confirmed SARS-CoV-2 infection or an uninfected control (not recorded which).

This clonotype occurred many times. This chain joins TRBV7-3 and TRBJ2-2, with no clear D. The CDR3 is 14 amino acids. V lost 5 bases and J lost 1, with 8 bases in between. Germline-derived CDR1 and CDR2 are SGHTA and FQGTGA. In nucleotides, the CDR3 is TGTGCCAGCAGCCCTATGGGGAACACCGGGGAGCTGTTTTTT. Protein product: CASSPMGNTGELFF.

Only one count was recorded for this clonotype. This sequence joins TRBV30 and TRBJ2-7; tentatively, D is TRBD2 (6 bases). Germline V lookup: CDR1 GTSNPN, CDR2 SVGIG (reference sequence). V gave up 4 bases and J gave up 2 bases, with 21 bases separating them. This CDR3 has 16 residues. The CDR3 DNA reads as TGTGCCTGGACCGGCACCCTCGGGCGCGGGGCCTACGAGCAGTACTTC. Translated, it gives CAWTGTLGRGAYEQYF.

This clonotype has more than one count but fewer than ten. Being one base from a much bigger clone, this may be a read error. The chain carries TRBV7-9 and TRBJ1-2; 8 positions agree with TRBD1. The germline V gene encodes CDR1 SEHNR and CDR2 FQNEAQ (reference sequence). The CDR3 extends over 14 amino acids. The CDR3 loop is CVSSFGQGTYGYTF. For the CDR3, the DNA is TGTGTCAGCAGCTTTGGACAGGGCACATATGGCTACACCTTC.

The J gene is TRBJ1-1, the V gene TRBV12-3 or TRBV12-4; D is ambiguous. V was cut by 6 bases and J by 2 bases, with 16 bases left in between. This CDR3 has 15 amino acids. CDR3 coding DNA: TGTGCCAGCAGGGCCGTTTCGGGGTCTAACACTGAAGCTTTCTTT. Translated: CASRAVSGSNTEAFF.

This clonotype was detected only a few times. The rearrangement uses TRBV6-1 and TRBJ1-2; D remains ambiguous. This CDR3 is built from 13 residues. Trimming pared 6 bases from V and 8 bases from J, leaving 16 bases between. Germline V gene lookup returns CDR1 MNHNS and CDR2 SASEGT. The CDR3 region is CASRLDGASGYTF. The DNA of the CDR3 is TGTGCCAGCAGACTCGACGGCGCTAGCGGCTACACCTTC.

This clonotype was seen a handful of times. This chain joins TRBV10-3 and TRBJ2-1, with 12 bases identical to TRBD2. Germline assignment: CDR1 ENHRY and CDR2 SYGVKD. With V trimmed by 4 bases and J by 5 bases, 3 bases remained unmatched. The CDR3 runs 15 residues. The CDR3 DNA follows: TGTGCCATCAGTGTAACTAGCGGGAGGAACAATGAGCAGTTCTTC. Residues: CAISVTSGRNNEQFF.

This clonotype was recorded at least ten times. V is TRBV20-1 and J is TRBJ2-7; 9 bases line up with TRBD2. The CDR3 covers 14 residues. Per the germline V gene, CDR1 is DFQATT and CDR2 is SNEGSKA (reference sequence). The ends lost 5 bases at V and 2 bases at J; junction bases unmatched: 7. The CDR3 protein is CSALGSGSTYEQYF. DNA for the CDR3: TGCAGTGCTTTAGGTAGCGGGAGTACCTACGAGCAGTACTTC.

The sample holds a few counts of this clonotype. The genes are TRBV20-1 and TRBJ2-1; TRBD1 matches 8 bases. V was clipped by 6 bases and J by 2 bases; unmatched bases: 9. CDR1 is DFQATT, CDR2 SNEGSKA, per germline (reference sequence). The CDR3 length is 15 residues. The chain's CDR3 is CSAALGQGTYNEQFF. In nucleotides, the CDR3 is TGCAGTGCCGCCTTAGGACAGGGTACCTACAATGAGCAGTTCTTC.

The J gene is TRBJ2-3, the V gene TRBV7-3; D tentatively reads TRBD1 or TRBD2 (5 bases each). V was pared by 4 bases and J by 2 bases, with 13 bases between. CDR3 size: 15 residues. Germline V gene lookup returns CDR1 SGHTA and CDR2 FQGTGA. CDR3 sequence reads: CASSSSRGATDTQYF. The CDR3 region has the DNA TGTGCCAGCAGCTCCTCTAGGGGAGCCACAGATACGCAGTATTTT.

Ten or more counts support this clonotype. The rearrangement joins TRBV6-2 or TRBV6-3 to TRBJ1-5, with 8 bases that match TRBD1. The CDR3 consists of 16 residues. Germline V gives CDR1 MNHEY, CDR2 SVGEGT. V gave up 4 bases and J gave up 0 bases; unmatched junction bases: 5. CDR3 protein: CASSSTQGVSNQPQHF. The CDR3 coding sequence is TGTGCCAGCAGTTCTACACAGGGGGTTAGCAATCAGCCCCAGCATTTT.

This clonotype was seen ten or more times. The V call is TRBV29-1, the J call TRBJ1-4; 7 bases are a match to TRBD1. This CDR3 is built from 13 residues. The germline V gene encodes CDR1 SQVTM and CDR2 ANQGSEA. J was trimmed by 3 bases and V by 5 bases; bases with no gene match: 3. CDR3 loop: CSVRQGPNEKLFF. The CDR3 bases are TGCAGCGTTAGACAGGGACCTAATGAAAAACTGTTTTTT.

This chain connects TRBV12-3 or TRBV12-4 to TRBJ2-1; maybe TRBD1 (7 bases). This CDR3 contains 17 residues. V shed 5 bases and J shed 0 bases, with 17 bases lying between them. The CDR3 is CASSPRARDSSYNEQFF. In DNA form, the CDR3 reads TGTGCCAGCAGTCCCCGGGCGCGGGACAGCTCCTACAATGAGCAGTTCTTC.

The chain is built from TRBV27 and TRBJ2-3; 9 bases line up with TRBD2. Losses at the gene ends were 5 bases for V and 0 bases for J; bases not matched to a gene: 9. Germline-derived CDR1 and CDR2 are MNHEY and SMNVEV (reference sequence). The CDR3 length is 17 residues. Written as DNA, the CDR3 is TGTGCCAGCAGTACTCCGGGACTAGCCCATAGCACAGATACGCAGTATTTT. Its translation: CASSTPGLAHSTDTQYF.

This clonotype was observed a handful of times. The V and J genes are TRBV6-6 and TRBJ2-1; 14 bases are a match to TRBD2. The V gene end was trimmed by 7 bases and the J gene end by 8 bases; junction bases not matched to a gene: 10. Germline loops: CDR1 MNHNY, CDR2 SVGAGI (reference sequence). This CDR3 comprises 16 residues. The CDR3 region has the DNA TGTGCCAGCATTTCAAAAGGGACTAGCGGGAGAGATGAGCAGTTCTTC. Translating gives CASISKGTSGRDEQFF.

This chain links TRBV5-6 with TRBJ2-1; TRBD2 aligns across 8 bases. Per germline, CDR1 SGHDT and CDR2 YYEEEE. The CDR3 has 15 amino acids. Trimming at V came to 2 bases and at J to 2 bases, leaving 3 bases not matched to a gene. CDR3 nucleotide sequence: TGTGCCAGCAGCTTAGCGGGAGAGGCCTACAATGAGCAGTTCTTC. Its protein product is CASSLAGEAYNEQFF.

This clonotype was seen at least ten times. The chain combines TRBV20-1 with TRBJ2-1, with D possibly TRBD1 on 5 matching bases. The CDR3 runs to 13 residues. Trimming took off 0 bases at V and 7 bases at J, with 10 bases between the two ends. In germline, CDR1 is DFQATT, CDR2 SNEGSKA (reference sequence). The CDR3 protein is CSARDQGTNEQFF. The DNA of the CDR3 is TGCAGTGCTAGAGATCAGGGCACAAATGAGCAGTTCTTC.

DNA of the CDR3: TGTGCCAGCTCACCGTCAGCGGGAGTTTACGAGCAGTACTTC. Protein product: CASSPSAGVYEQYF. The chain has TRBV18 and TRBJ2-7; 8 bases are shared with TRBD2. From germline, CDR1 is KGHSH and CDR2 LQKENI. The trim removed 3 bases at V and 4 bases at J, leaving 5 bases unmatched. This CDR3 is 14 amino acids long.

The sample holds many counts of this clonotype. The rearrangement joins TRBV29-1 to TRBJ2-1; 7 bases agree with TRBD2. CDR3 length: 12 residues. Germline CDR1 reads SQVTM; CDR2 reads ANQGSEA. Germline trimming cut 0 bases from V and 12 bases from J; bases unmatched to any gene: 5. The CDR3 DNA reads TGCAGCGTTGAAGACGCGGGAGCAGGGCAGTTCTTC. Its translation is CSVEDAGAGQFF.

The chain uses TRBV28 and TRBJ2-7, with 8 bases aligning to TRBD1. The CDR3 runs to 17 residues. Germline trimming cut 3 bases from V and 6 bases from J; bases unmatched to any gene: 16. CDR1 is MDHEN, CDR2 SYDVKM, per germline. Here the CDR3 DNA reads TGTGCCAGCAGTTTCTTCCCAACCGACAGGGGAAGCGGCGAGCAGTACTTC. Its protein is CASSFFPTDRGSGEQYF.

This clonotype occurred many times. The chain joins TRBV12-3 or TRBV12-4 to TRBJ1-5, with 9 bases aligning to TRBD1. CDR3 length: 15 residues. The ends lost 0 bases at V and 6 bases at J; junction bases unmatched: 3. CDR3 amino acids: CASSLAGQGSQPQHF. The CDR3 bases are TGTGCCAGCAGTTTAGCAGGACAGGGGAGTCAGCCCCAGCATTTT.

This clonotype was recorded many times. This chain's CDR3 is CSAALAGAYNEQFF. The CDR3 bases are TGCAGTGCCGCACTAGCGGGAGCCTACAATGAGCAGTTCTTC. V gene TRBV20-1 combines with J gene TRBJ2-1; 11 bases are shared with TRBD2. V gave up 6 bases and J gave up 2 bases; unmatched junction bases: 3. The CDR3 is 14 amino acids. Germline values: CDR1 DFQATT, CDR2 SNEGSKA (reference sequence).

The chain recombines TRBV29-1 with TRBJ2-7, with a weak D call TRBD1 (5 bases). The CDR3 sequence is 12 residues long. Trimming shortened V by 5 bases and J by 4 bases, and 12 bases separated the two germline ends. Germline V gene lookup returns CDR1 SQVTM and CDR2 ANQGSEA. CDR3 sequence: CSVTDNFYEQYF. CDR3 nucleotides: TGCAGCGTTACGGACAATTTTTACGAGCAGTACTTC.

In this sample, this clonotype turned up a few times. The genes are TRBV7-2 and TRBJ2-5; either TRBD1 or TRBD2 may fit D (5 bases each). Trimming removed 4 bases from V and 0 bases from J, with 9 bases in between. CDR3 length: 14 amino acids. CDR1 is SGHTA, CDR2 FQGNSA, per germline. Written as DNA, the CDR3 is TGTGCCAGCAGCTCGGGACGATACCAAGAGACCCAGTACTTC. Its translation is CASSSGRYQETQYF. Filled out from reference TRBV7-2 and TRBJ2-5, the complete variable domain reads GAGVSQSPSNKVTEKGKDVELRCDPISGHTALYWYRQSLGQGLEFLIYFQGNSAPDKSGLPSDRFSAERTGGSVSTLTIQRTQQEDSAVYLCASSSGRYQETQYFGPGTRLLVL.